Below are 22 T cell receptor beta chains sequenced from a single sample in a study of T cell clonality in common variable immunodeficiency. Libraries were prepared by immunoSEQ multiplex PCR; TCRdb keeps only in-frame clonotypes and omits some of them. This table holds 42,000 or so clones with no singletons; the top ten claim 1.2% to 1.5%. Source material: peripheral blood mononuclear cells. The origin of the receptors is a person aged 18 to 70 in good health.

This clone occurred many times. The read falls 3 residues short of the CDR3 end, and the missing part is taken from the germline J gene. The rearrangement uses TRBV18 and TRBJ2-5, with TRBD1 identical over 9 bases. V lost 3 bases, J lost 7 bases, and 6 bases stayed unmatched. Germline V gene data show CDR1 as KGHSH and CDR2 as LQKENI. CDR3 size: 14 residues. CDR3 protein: CASSPRDRVGTQYF. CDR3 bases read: TGTGCCAGCTCACCGCGGGACAGGGTTGGGACC. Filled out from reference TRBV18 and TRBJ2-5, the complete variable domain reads NAGVMQNPRHLVRRRGQEARLRCSPMKGHSHVYWYRQLPEEGLKFMVYLQKENIIDESGMPKERFSAEFPKEGPSILRIQQVVRGDSAAYFCASSPRDRVGTQYFGPGTRLLVL.

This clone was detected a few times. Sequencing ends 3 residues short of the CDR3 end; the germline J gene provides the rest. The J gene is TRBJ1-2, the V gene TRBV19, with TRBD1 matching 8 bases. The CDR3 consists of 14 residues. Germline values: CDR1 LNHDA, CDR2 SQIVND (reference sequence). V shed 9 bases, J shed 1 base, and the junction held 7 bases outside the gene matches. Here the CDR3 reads CASYGTGYNYGYTF. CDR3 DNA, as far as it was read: TGTGCCAGCTACGGGACAGGATATAACTATGGC.

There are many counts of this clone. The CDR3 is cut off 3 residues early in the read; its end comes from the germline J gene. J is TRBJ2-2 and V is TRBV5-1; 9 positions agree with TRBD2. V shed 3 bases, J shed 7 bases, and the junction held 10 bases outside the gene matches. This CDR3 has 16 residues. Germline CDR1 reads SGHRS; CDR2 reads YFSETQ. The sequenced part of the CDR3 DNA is TGCGCCAGCAGCTCCGGTAGCGGGAGTAGGGACGGGGAG. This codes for CASSSGSGSRDGE. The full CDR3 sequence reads CASSSGSGSRDGELFF.

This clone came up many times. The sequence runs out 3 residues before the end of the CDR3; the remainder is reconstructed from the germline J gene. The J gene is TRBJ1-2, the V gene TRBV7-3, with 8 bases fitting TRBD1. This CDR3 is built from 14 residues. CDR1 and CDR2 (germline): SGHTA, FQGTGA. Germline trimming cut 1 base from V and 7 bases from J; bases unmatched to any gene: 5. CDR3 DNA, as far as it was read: TGTGCCAGCAGCTTAAGTCAGGGGGCGGGTGGC. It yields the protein CASSLSQGAGG. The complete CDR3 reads CASSLSQGAGGYTF.

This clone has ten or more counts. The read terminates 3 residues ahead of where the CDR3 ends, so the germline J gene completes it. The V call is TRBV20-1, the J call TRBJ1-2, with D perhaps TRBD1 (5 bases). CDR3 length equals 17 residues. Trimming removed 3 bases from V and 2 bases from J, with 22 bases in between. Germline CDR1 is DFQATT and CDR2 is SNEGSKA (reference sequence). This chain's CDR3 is CSARPGRGSRGNYGYTF. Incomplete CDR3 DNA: TGCAGTGCTAGGCCAGGGCGGGGGTCCCGGGGAAACTATGGC.

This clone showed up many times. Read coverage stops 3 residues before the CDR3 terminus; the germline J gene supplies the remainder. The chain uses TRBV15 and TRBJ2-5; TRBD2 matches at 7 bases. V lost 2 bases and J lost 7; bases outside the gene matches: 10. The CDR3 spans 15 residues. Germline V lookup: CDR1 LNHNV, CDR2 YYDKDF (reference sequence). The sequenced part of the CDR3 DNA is TGTGCCACCAGCAGAAATATAGGGGAGCGGGGGACC. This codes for CATSRNIGERGT. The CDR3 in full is CATSRNIGERGTQYF.

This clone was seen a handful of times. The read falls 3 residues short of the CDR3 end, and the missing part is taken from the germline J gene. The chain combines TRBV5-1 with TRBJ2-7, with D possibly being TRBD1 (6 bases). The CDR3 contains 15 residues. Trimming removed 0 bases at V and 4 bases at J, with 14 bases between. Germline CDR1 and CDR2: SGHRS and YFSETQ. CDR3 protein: CASSLGGLAKYEQYF. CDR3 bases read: TGCGCCAGCAGCTTGGGGGGGCTAGCCAAGTACGAG.

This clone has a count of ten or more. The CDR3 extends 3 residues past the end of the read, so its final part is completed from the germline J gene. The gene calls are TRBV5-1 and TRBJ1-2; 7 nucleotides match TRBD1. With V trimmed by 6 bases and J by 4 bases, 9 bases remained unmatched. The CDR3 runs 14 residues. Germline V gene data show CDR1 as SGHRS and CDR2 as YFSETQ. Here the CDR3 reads CASKEGAGGYGYTF. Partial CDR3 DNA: TGCGCCAGCAAAGAGGGGGCAGGAGGCTATGGC.

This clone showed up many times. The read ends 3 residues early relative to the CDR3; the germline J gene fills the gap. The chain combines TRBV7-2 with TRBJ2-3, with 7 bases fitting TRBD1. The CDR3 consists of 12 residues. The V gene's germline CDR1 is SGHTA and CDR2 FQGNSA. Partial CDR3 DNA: TGTGCCAGCAGCTCGACAGGGTCGGCG. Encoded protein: CASSSTGSA. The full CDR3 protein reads CASSSTGSAQYF.

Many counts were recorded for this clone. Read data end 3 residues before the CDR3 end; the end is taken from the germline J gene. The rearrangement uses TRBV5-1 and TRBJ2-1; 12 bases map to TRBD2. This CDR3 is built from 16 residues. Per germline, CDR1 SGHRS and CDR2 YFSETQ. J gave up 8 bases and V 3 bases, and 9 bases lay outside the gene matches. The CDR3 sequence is CASSSSTSGSLDEQFF. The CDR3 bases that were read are TGCGCCAGCAGCTCGTCGACTAGCGGGAGTCTCGATGAG.

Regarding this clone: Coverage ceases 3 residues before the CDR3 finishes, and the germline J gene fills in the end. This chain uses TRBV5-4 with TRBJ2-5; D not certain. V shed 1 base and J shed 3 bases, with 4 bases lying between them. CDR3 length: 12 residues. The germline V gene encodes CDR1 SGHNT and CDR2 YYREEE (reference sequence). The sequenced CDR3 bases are TGTGCCAGCAGCTTGTCCGAAGAGACC. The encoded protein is CASSLSEET. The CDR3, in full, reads CASSLSEETQYF.

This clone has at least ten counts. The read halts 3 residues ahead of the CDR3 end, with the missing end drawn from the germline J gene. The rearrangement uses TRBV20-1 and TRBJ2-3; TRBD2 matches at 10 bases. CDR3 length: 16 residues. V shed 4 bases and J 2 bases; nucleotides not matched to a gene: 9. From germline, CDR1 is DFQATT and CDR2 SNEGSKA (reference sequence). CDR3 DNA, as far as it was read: TGCAGTGCTACTCCCCCTAGCGGGAGTTACACAGATACG. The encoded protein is CSATPPSGSYTDT. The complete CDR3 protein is CSATPPSGSYTDTQYF.

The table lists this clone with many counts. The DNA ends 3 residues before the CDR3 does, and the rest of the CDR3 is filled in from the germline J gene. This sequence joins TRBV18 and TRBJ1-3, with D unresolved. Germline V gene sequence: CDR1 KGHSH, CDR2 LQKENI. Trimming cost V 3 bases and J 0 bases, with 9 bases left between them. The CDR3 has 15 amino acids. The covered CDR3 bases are TGTGCCAGCTCACCCACGGTATCCTCTGGAAACACC. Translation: CASSPTVSSGNT. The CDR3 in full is CASSPTVSSGNTIYF.

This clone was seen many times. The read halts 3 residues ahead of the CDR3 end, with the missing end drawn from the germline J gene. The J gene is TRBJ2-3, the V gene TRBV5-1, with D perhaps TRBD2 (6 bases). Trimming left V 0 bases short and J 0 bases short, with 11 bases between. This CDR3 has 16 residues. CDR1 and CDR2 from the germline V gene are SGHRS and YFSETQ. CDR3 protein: CASSLGYGTSTDTQYF. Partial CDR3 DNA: TGCGCCAGCAGCTTGGGATACGGGACTAGCACAGATACG.

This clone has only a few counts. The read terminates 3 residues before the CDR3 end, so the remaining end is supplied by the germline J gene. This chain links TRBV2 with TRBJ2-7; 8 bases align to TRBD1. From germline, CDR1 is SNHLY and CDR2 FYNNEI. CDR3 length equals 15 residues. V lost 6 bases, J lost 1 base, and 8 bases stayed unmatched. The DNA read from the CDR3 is TGTGCCAGCAGACTGACAGGGGATTTTTCCTACGAG. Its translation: CASRLTGDFSYE. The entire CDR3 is CASRLTGDFSYEQYF.

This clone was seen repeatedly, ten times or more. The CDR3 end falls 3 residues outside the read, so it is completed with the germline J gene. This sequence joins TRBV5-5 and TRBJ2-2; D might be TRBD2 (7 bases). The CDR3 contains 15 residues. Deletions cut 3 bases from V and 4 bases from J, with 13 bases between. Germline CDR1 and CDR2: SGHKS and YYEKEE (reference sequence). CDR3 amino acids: CASSWGGGSTGELFF. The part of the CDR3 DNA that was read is TGTGCCAGCAGCTGGGGGGGCGGGAGCACCGGGGAG.

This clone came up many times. CDR3 bases read: TGTGCCAGTAGTATAGTTTCCGGACAGGGGCATGGC. Protein: CASSIVSGQGHG. The complete CDR3 protein is CASSIVSGQGHGYTF. The chain joins TRBV19 to TRBJ1-2, with 9 bases identical to TRBD1. The read ends 3 residues early relative to the CDR3; the germline J gene fills the gap. CDR1 LNHDA and CDR2 SQIVND come from the germline V gene (reference sequence). The CDR3 runs to 15 residues. J lost 6 bases, V lost 1 base, and 6 bases had no gene match. Complete variable domain (other parts from reference TRBV19 and TRBJ1-2): DGGITQSPKYLFRKEGQNVTLSCEQNLNHDAMYWYRQDPGQGLRLIYYSQIVNDFQKGDIAEGYSVSREKKESFPLTVTSAQKNPTAFYLCASSIVSGQGHGYTFGSGTRLTVV.

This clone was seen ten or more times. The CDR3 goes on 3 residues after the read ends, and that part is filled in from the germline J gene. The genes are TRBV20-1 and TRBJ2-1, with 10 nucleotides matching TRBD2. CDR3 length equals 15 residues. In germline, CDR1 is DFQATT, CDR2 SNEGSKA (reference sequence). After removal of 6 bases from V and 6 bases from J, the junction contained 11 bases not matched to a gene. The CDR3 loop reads CSAGDSGRRVNEQFF. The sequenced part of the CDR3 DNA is TGCAGTGCGGGTGATAGCGGGAGGAGGGTCAATGAG.

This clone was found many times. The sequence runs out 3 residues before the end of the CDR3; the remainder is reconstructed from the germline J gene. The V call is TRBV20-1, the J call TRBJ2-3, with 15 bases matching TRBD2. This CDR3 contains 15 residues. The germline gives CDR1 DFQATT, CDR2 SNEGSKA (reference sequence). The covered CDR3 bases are TGCAGTGCTTACGGACTAGCGGGAGGGGGGGGGACG. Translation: CSAYGLAGGGGT. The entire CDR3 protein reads CSAYGLAGGGGTQYF.

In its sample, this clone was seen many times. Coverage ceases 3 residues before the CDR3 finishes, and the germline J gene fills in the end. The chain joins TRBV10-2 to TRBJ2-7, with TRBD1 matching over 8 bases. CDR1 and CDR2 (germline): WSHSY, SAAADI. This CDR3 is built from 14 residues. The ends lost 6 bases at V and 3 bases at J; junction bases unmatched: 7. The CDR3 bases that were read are TGCGCCAGCAGGGAACCGGGACAGGTCTACGAG. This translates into CASREPGQVYE. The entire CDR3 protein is CASREPGQVYEQYF.

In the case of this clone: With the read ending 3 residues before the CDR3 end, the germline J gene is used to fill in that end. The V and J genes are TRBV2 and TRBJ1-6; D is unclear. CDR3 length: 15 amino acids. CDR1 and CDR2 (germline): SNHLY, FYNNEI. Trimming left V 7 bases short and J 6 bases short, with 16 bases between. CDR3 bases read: TGTGCCAGCATACGCGAGCTCTTAATTAATTCACCC. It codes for CASIRELLINSP. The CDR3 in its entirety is CASIRELLINSPLHF.

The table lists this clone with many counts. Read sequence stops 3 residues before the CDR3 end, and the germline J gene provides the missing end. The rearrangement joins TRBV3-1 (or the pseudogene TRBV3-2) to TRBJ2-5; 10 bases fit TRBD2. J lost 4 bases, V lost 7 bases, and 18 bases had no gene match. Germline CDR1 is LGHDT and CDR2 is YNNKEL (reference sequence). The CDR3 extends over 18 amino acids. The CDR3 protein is CASTPTRIVAGGGETQYF. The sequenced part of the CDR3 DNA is TGTGCCAGCACCCCTACCCGGATAGTAGCGGGAGGAGGAGAGACC.